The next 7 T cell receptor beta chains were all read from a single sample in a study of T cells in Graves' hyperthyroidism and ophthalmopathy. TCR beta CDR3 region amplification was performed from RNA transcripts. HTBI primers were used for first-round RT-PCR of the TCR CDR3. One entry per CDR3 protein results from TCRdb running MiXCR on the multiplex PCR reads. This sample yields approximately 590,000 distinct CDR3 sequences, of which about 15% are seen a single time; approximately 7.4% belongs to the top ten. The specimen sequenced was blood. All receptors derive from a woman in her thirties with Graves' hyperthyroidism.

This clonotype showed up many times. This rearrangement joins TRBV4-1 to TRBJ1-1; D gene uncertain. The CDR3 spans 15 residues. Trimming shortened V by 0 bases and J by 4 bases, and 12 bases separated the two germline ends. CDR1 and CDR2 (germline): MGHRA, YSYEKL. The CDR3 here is CASSQDLGRTTEAFF. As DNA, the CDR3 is TGCGCCAGCAGCCAAGATCTTGGGAGGACCACTGAAGCTTTCTTT.

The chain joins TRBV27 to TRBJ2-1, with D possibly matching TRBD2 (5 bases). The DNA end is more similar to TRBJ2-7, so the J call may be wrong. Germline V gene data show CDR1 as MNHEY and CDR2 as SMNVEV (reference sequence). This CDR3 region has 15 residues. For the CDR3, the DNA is TGTGCCAGCAGTTTAGGTGGGAGTCTCTACAATGAGCAGTACTTC. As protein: CASSLGGSLYNEQYF.

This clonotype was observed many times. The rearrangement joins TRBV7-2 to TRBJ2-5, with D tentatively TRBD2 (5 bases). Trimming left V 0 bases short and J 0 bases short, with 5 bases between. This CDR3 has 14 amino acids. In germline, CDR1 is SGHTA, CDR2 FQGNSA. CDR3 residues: CASSLAGDQETQYF. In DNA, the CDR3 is TGTGCCAGCAGCTTAGCCGGGGACCAAGAGACCCAGTACTTC. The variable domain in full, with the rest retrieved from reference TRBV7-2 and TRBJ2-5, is GAGVSQSPSNKVTEKGKDVELRCDPISGHTALYWYRQSLGQGLEFLIYFQGNSAPDKSGLPSDRFSAERTGGSVSTLTIQRTQQEDSAVYLCASSLAGDQETQYFGPGTRLLVL.

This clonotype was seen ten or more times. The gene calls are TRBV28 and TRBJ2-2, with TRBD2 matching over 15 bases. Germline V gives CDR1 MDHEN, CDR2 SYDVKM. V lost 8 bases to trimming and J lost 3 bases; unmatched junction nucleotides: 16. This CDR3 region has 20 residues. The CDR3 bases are TGTGCCAGCTTCCCTCGGGGACTAGCGGGAGGACCACCCTACACCGGGGAGCTGTTTTTT. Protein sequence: CASFPRGLAGGPPYTGELFF.

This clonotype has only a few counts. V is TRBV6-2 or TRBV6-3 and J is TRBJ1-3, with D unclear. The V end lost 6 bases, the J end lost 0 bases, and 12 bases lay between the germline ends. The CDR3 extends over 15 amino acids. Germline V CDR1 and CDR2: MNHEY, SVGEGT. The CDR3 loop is CASRFSGSSGNTIYF. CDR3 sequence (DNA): TGTGCCAGCAGGTTCTCGGGGAGCTCTGGAAACACCATATATTTT.

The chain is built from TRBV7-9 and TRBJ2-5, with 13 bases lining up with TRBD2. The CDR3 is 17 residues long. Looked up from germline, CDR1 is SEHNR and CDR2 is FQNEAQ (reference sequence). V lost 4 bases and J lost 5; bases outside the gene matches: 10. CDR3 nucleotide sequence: TGTGCCAGCAGCTCGGGACTAGCGGGGACATTAAAGGAGACCCAGTACTTC. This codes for CASSSGLAGTLKETQYF.

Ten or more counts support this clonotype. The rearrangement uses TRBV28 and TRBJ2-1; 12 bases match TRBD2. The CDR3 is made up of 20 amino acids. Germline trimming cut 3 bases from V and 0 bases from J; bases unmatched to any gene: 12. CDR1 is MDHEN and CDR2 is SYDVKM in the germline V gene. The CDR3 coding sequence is TGTGCCAGCAGTTTCCGACTAGCGGGAGAGTGGGGACTCTCCTACAATGAGCAGTTCTTC. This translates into CASSFRLAGEWGLSYNEQFF. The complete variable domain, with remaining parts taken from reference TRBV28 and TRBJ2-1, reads DVKVTQSSRYLVKRTGEKVFLECVQDMDHENMFWYRQDPGLGLRLIYFSYDVKMKEKGDIPEGYSVSREKKERFSLILESASTNQTSMYLCASSFRLAGEWGLSYNEQFFGPGTRLTVL.